The rows below give T cell receptor beta chains drawn from one sample of a study of shared clonotypes between healthy human individuals. Clones were read by immunoSEQ multiplex PCR, and TCRdb kept only the in-frame ones, dropping some. This sample has about 2,500,000 clones; approximately 90% occur once, and the top ten carry over 0.12%. The specimen was naive CD4+ T cells sorted from blood. These receptors came from a man aged 18 to 29 in good health. The CDR3 runs from the conserved cysteine through the conserved F or W. Fields, in order: V gene, D gene, clone size, J gene, CDR3 protein, CDR3 DNA. A D gene is named only where the DNA matches it firmly. For some rows the clone size is stated as once, few or many, or as a class when expanded; others skip it.

TRBV7-9,NA,NA,TRBJ2-1,CASSRAVGEQFF,TGTGCCAGCAGCCGAGCGGTGGGGGAGCAGTTCTTC
TRBV6-5,NA,NA,TRBJ1-5,CASSGGSNQPQHF,TGTGCCAGCAGCGGGGGAAGCAATCAGCCCCAGCATTTT
TRBV6-5,TRBD1,NA,TRBJ2-1,CASGLGGISYNEQFF,TGTGCCAGCGGGTTAGGGGGCATCTCCTACAATGAGCAGTTCTTC
TRBV9,TRBD2,NA,TRBJ2-1,CASSEGLAGYNEQFF,TGTGCCAGCAGCGAGGGACTAGCGGGTTACAATGAGCAGTTCTTC
TRBV6-4,NA,NA,TRBJ1-3,CASSDSGNTIYF,TGTGCCAGCAGTGACTCTGGAAACACCATATATTTT
TRBV29-1,TRBD1,NA,TRBJ1-2,CSVFDRVVATNYGYTF,TGCAGCGTTTTCGACAGGGTGGTTGCGACTAACTATGGCTACACCTTC
TRBV29-1,NA,NA,TRBJ2-3,CSVGRLVPDTQYF,TGCAGCGTTGGAAGGCTAGTACCGGATACGCAGTATTTT
TRBV7-9,NA,NA,TRBJ2-5,CASSRRGVQETQYF,TGTGCCAGCAGCCGGAGAGGGGTGCAAGAGACCCAGTACTTC
TRBV18,NA,once,TRBJ1-1,CASSPGVQANTEAFF,TGTGCCAGCTCACCCGGAGTACAGGCGAACACTGAAGCTTTCTTT
TRBV10-3,TRBD1,NA,TRBJ2-7,CAISPGQGDDEQYF,TGTGCCATCAGTCCGGGACAGGGGGACGACGAGCAGTACTTC
TRBV10-1,NA,NA,TRBJ2-5,CASSKGELGETQYF,TGCGCCAGCAGCAAGGGAGAATTAGGGGAGACCCAGTACTTC
TRBV7-2,TRBD2,NA,TRBJ2-3,CASSLVASGAGDTQYF,TGTGCCAGCAGCTTAGTGGCTAGCGGAGCGGGAGATACGCAGTATTTT
TRBV5-4,TRBD2,NA,TRBJ2-4,CASSLAGGAKNIQYF,TGTGCCAGCAGCTTGGCGGGGGGAGCCAAAAACATTCAGTACTTC
TRBV2,NA,NA,TRBJ2-3,CASPSPGSTDTQYF,TGTGCCAGCCCCTCCCCAGGGTCCACAGATACGCAGTATTTT
TRBV10-2,TRBD2,NA,TRBJ2-7,CASKREAPDEQYF,TGCGCCAGCAAGCGGGAGGCCCCTGACGAGCAGTACTTC
TRBV15,TRBD1,NA,TRBJ1-1,CATSSRDRKNTEAFF,TGTGCCACCAGCAGCAGGGACAGGAAGAACACTGAAGCTTTCTTT
TRBV7-2,TRBD2,NA,TRBJ2-1,CASSSAFGHGRDEQFF,TGTGCCAGCAGCTCCGCCTTCGGCCACGGGAGGGATGAGCAGTTCTTC
TRBV2,NA,NA,TRBJ1-1,CASSERVLGTEAFF,TGTGCCAGCAGTGAACGAGTCTTAGGCACTGAAGCTTTCTTT
TRBV6-1,NA,NA,TRBJ2-3,CASSELGLTDTQYF,TGTGCCAGCAGTGAATTGGGCTTAACAGATACGCAGTATTTT
TRBV4-1,NA,NA,TRBJ1-4,CASSQQLTNEKLFF,TGCGCCAGCAGCCAACAGCTAACTAATGAAAAACTGTTTTTT
TRBV25-1,NA,NA,TRBJ1-2,CASSEEKRANYGYTF,TGTGCCAGCAGTGAAGAAAAAAGGGCTAACTATGGCTACACCTTC
TRBV28,NA,NA,TRBJ1-1,CASREGGSTEAFF,TGTGCCAGCAGAGAAGGGGGGAGCACTGAAGCTTTCTTT
TRBV12-5,NA,NA,TRBJ1-3,CASGLVPTGGNTIYF,TGTGCTAGTGGTTTGGTGCCCACGGGTGGAAACACCATATATTTT
TRBV6-5,NA,NA,TRBJ1-2,CASSLGGTPRDGYTF,TGTGCCAGCAGTCTGGGGGGGACACCACGAGATGGCTACACCTTC
TRBV6-1,TRBD1,NA,TRBJ2-5,CASSENSGQGTQYF,TGTGCCAGCAGTGAGAACTCGGGACAGGGGACCCAGTACTTC
TRBV28,TRBD2,NA,TRBJ2-1,CASSLGTRGFNEQFF,TGTGCCAGCAGTTTAGGGACTAGGGGTTTCAATGAGCAGTTCTTC
TRBV9,NA,NA,TRBJ2-2,CASSVDPLGGKTGELFF,TGTGCCAGCAGCGTAGACCCACTCGGGGGAAAGACCGGGGAGCTGTTTTTT
TRBV6-5,TRBD1,NA,TRBJ2-1,CASSFPRQGVGNEQFF,TGTGCCAGCAGTTTCCCGAGACAGGGTGTAGGCAATGAGCAGTTCTTC
TRBV5-1,TRBD2,NA,TRBJ2-1,CASSLDSGASNEQFF,TGCGCCAGCAGCTTGGATAGCGGGGCGAGCAATGAGCAGTTCTTC
TRBV19,NA,NA,TRBJ1-5,CASRDGGNLGQPQHF,TGTGCCAGTAGAGATGGGGGAAATCTAGGGCAGCCCCAGCATTTT
TRBV28,TRBD1,NA,TRBJ2-5,CASSIRQGGAETQYF,TGTGCCAGCAGTATTCGACAGGGGGGGGCAGAGACCCAGTACTTC
TRBV6-5,TRBD1,once,TRBJ2-7,CASRPRGRNDEQYF,TGTGCCAGCAGACCCAGGGGGCGCAACGACGAGCAGTACTTC
TRBV30,NA,NA,TRBJ2-7,CAWKPISGPRYEQYF,TGTGCCTGGAAACCCATTTCGGGACCGCGCTACGAGCAGTACTTC
TRBV10-3,TRBD1,NA,TRBJ2-2,CAISGGQGSNTGELFF,TGTGCCATCAGTGGCGGACAGGGAAGCAACACCGGGGAGCTGTTTTTT
TRBV28,NA,NA,TRBJ1-1,CASSDPSGITEAFF,TGTGCCAGCAGTGACCCTAGTGGTATCACTGAAGCTTTCTTT
TRBV5-5,NA,once,TRBJ2-7,CASSLAGRTYEQYF,TGTGCCAGCAGCTTGGCCGGCAGGACCTACGAGCAGTACTTC
TRBV27,NA,NA,TRBJ2-1,CASSLRLWGLARADEQFF,TGTGCCAGCAGTTTAAGGCTTTGGGGTCTAGCAAGGGCCGATGAGCAGTTCTTC
TRBV10-3,TRBD2,once,TRBJ2-7,CAIMRTSGPYEQYF,TGTGCCATCATGCGGACTAGCGGGCCCTACGAGCAGTACTTC
TRBV30,TRBD1,NA,TRBJ1-6,CAWSASDRGYVSPLHF,TGTGCCTGGAGTGCTTCGGACAGGGGGTATGTTTCACCCCTCCACTTT
TRBV5-4,NA,NA,TRBJ2-2,CASSPRAVLTGELFF,TGTGCCAGCAGCCCCCGGGCAGTCTTAACCGGGGAGCTGTTTTTT
TRBV5-6,NA,NA,TRBJ2-7,CASSRPKGGAVYEQYF,TGTGCCAGCAGTCGACCGAAGGGGGGGGCCGTCTACGAGCAGTACTTC
TRBV19,NA,NA,TRBJ2-1,CASSIPRRNSSYNEQFF,TGTGCCAGTAGTATCCCGCGGCGAAATAGCTCCTACAATGAGCAGTTCTTC
TRBV7-2,NA,NA,TRBJ2-1,CASSFGVGAGPQGEQFF,TGTGCCAGCAGCTTCGGGGTCGGTGCGGGACCCCAGGGGGAGCAGTTCTTC
TRBV10-3,NA,few,TRBJ1-1,CAISEGDTEAFF,TGTGCCATCAGTGAAGGGGATACTGAAGCTTTCTTT
TRBV9,TRBD1,NA,TRBJ2-7,CASSEGTDSFPAAEQYF,TGTGCCAGCAGCGAAGGGACAGACTCTTTCCCGGCGGCCGAGCAGTACTTC